Listed below are T cell receptor beta chains from one sample, sequenced in a study of CD8 T cells in Susac syndrome. TCRdb reprocessed the immunoSEQ multiplex PCR reads via MiXCR and lists one record per CDR3 protein. This table has 100,000 to 150,000 distinct CDR3 sequences, about 95% appearing once. Sequencing was performed on CD4+ T cells from PBMCs. These receptors were taken from a human donor in good health. CDR3s include the opening cysteine and the closing phenylalanine or tryptophan. The order of the fields is D gene, V gene, clone size, J gene, CDR3 protein, CDR3 DNA. A D gene is named only where the DNA matches it firmly. Size is omitted from some rows. Given values are once, few, many or a class for expanded clones.

D gene: -; V gene: TRBV3-1; clone size: -; J gene: TRBJ2-3; CDR3 protein: CASSQFSGDTQYF; CDR3 DNA: TGTGCCAGCAGCCAATTTTCGGGGGATACGCAGTATTTT
D gene: -; V gene: TRBV25-1; clone size: -; J gene: TRBJ2-5; CDR3 protein: CATEPTYQETQYF; CDR3 DNA: TGTGCCACCGAGCCTACGTACCAAGAGACCCAGTACTTC
D gene: TRBD1; V gene: TRBV9; clone size: -; J gene: TRBJ2-7; CDR3 protein: CASSATGTAFGLSHYEQYF; CDR3 DNA: TGTGCCAGCAGCGCTACCGGGACAGCTTTCGGACTCAGTCATTACGAGCAGTACTTC
D gene: -; V gene: TRBV14; clone size: -; J gene: TRBJ2-5; CDR3 protein: CASSQGASIGETQYF; CDR3 DNA: TGTGCCAGCAGCCAAGGAGCGTCCATCGGCGAGACCCAGTACTTC
D gene: -; V gene: TRBV20-1; clone size: -; J gene: TRBJ2-7; CDR3 protein: CSARGPAGSGRIVGYEQYF; CDR3 DNA: TGCAGTGCTAGAGGACCTGCGGGGTCTGGTAGAATAGTGGGTTACGAGCAGTACTTC
D gene: TRBD2; V gene: TRBV7-9; clone size: once; J gene: TRBJ2-5; CDR3 protein: CASSLVSTSGQETQYF; CDR3 DNA: TGTGCCAGCAGCTTAGTGAGCACTAGCGGACAAGAGACCCAGTACTTC
D gene: TRBD1; V gene: TRBV10-3; clone size: -; J gene: TRBJ2-5; CDR3 protein: CAIRGGQAGTQYF; CDR3 DNA: TGTGCCATCAGAGGCGGACAGGCCGGGACCCAGTACTTC
D gene: -; V gene: TRBV15; clone size: -; J gene: TRBJ1-5; CDR3 protein: CATSRATGPYSNQPQHF; CDR3 DNA: TGTGCCACCAGCAGAGCGACAGGACCGTATAGCAATCAGCCCCAGCATTTT
D gene: TRBD2; V gene: TRBV24-1; clone size: -; J gene: TRBJ2-3; CDR3 protein: CATSDGRADTQYF; CDR3 DNA: TGTGCCACCAGTGACGGGAGGGCAGATACGCAGTATTTT
D gene: TRBD2; V gene: TRBV24-1; clone size: -; J gene: TRBJ2-1; CDR3 protein: CATSDSRLAGGYNEQFF; CDR3 DNA: TGTGCCACCAGTGATTCCCGACTAGCGGGAGGGTACAATGAGCAGTTCTTC
D gene: -; V gene: TRBV5-1; clone size: once; J gene: TRBJ2-7; CDR3 protein: CASSSAVGSYEQYF; CDR3 DNA: TGCGCCAGCAGCTCAGCGGTCGGCTCCTACGAGCAGTACTTC
D gene: TRBD1; V gene: TRBV12-3/TRBV12-4; clone size: -; J gene: TRBJ1-1; CDR3 protein: CASRGTEWDTEAFF; CDR3 DNA: TGTGCCAGCAGGGGGACAGAGTGGGACACTGAAGCTTTCTTT
D gene: -; V gene: TRBV28; clone size: -; J gene: TRBJ1-2; CDR3 protein: CASRQQGFGGYTF; CDR3 DNA: TGTGCCAGCAGGCAACAGGGATTTGGTGGCTACACCTTC
D gene: -; V gene: TRBV14; clone size: once; J gene: TRBJ2-5; CDR3 protein: CASSQDAGPQETQYF; CDR3 DNA: TGTGCCAGCAGCCAAGACGCAGGGCCGCAAGAGACCCAGTACTTC
D gene: TRBD2; V gene: TRBV5-1; clone size: -; J gene: TRBJ2-2; CDR3 protein: CASSSGLAGGGTGELFF; CDR3 DNA: TGCGCCAGCAGCTCGGGACTAGCGGGAGGTGGCACCGGGGAGCTGTTTTTT
D gene: -; V gene: TRBV5-6; clone size: -; J gene: TRBJ2-5; CDR3 protein: CASSLTVPETQYF; CDR3 DNA: TGTGCCAGCAGCTTGACAGTCCCAGAGACCCAGTACTTC
D gene: -; V gene: TRBV5-1; clone size: -; J gene: TRBJ1-5; CDR3 protein: CASSLTANQPQHF; CDR3 DNA: TGCGCCAGCAGCTTAACAGCAAATCAGCCCCAGCATTTT
D gene: -; V gene: TRBV28; clone size: -; J gene: TRBJ2-7; CDR3 protein: CASSAPDGRYEQYF; CDR3 DNA: TGTGCCAGCTCAGCCCCGGATGGGCGCTACGAGCAGTACTTC
D gene: -; V gene: TRBV3-1; clone size: once; J gene: TRBJ2-7; CDR3 protein: CASSQLAGGRKEQYF; CDR3 DNA: TGTGCCAGCAGCCAGCTGGCAGGAGGTCGTAAAGAGCAGTACTTC
D gene: -; V gene: TRBV5-1; clone size: -; J gene: TRBJ2-1; CDR3 protein: CASSLEQGVGEQFF; CDR3 DNA: TGCGCCAGCAGCTTGGAACAGGGTGTGGGTGAGCAGTTCTTC
D gene: TRBD1; V gene: TRBV3-1; clone size: -; J gene: TRBJ1-4; CDR3 protein: CASSRGQAGGEKLFF; CDR3 DNA: TGTGCCAGCAGCCGCGGACAGGCCGGTGGTGAAAAACTGTTTTTT
D gene: -; V gene: TRBV29-1; clone size: -; J gene: TRBJ2-3; CDR3 protein: CSVGRGGDTQYF; CDR3 DNA: TGCAGCGTTGGCAGGGGCGGCGATACGCAGTATTTT
D gene: -; V gene: TRBV27; clone size: -; J gene: TRBJ2-3; CDR3 protein: CASRSRDTQYF; CDR3 DNA: TGTGCCAGCAGAAGTCGAGATACGCAGTATTTT
D gene: TRBD2; V gene: TRBV7-9; clone size: -; J gene: TRBJ2-3; CDR3 protein: CASSLGLAGATDTQYF; CDR3 DNA: TGTGCCAGCAGCTTAGGACTAGCGGGAGCCACAGATACGCAGTATTTT
D gene: -; V gene: TRBV30; clone size: -; J gene: TRBJ2-7; CDR3 protein: CAASDGPHYEQYF; CDR3 DNA: TGTGCCGCATCGGACGGCCCCCACTACGAGCAGTACTTC
D gene: TRBD1; V gene: TRBV5-1; clone size: -; J gene: TRBJ1-4; CDR3 protein: CASSLGRTGGEKLFF; CDR3 DNA: TGCGCCAGCAGCCTCGGACGGACAGGGGGGGAAAAACTGTTTTTT
D gene: -; V gene: TRBV3-1; clone size: -; J gene: TRBJ2-5; CDR3 protein: CASSQDYTSGLGTQYF; CDR3 DNA: TGTGCCAGCAGCCAAGATTATACGAGCGGGTTAGGGACCCAGTACTTC
D gene: -; V gene: TRBV29-1; clone size: -; J gene: TRBJ2-4; CDR3 protein: CSVLLVGDIAKNIQYF; CDR3 DNA: TGCAGCGTTCTACTAGTCGGAGATATAGCCAAAAACATTCAGTACTTC
D gene: -; V gene: TRBV5-4; clone size: -; J gene: TRBJ2-2; CDR3 protein: CASSLGGGQTGELFF; CDR3 DNA: TGTGCCAGCAGCTTGGGTGGGGGTCAAACCGGGGAGCTGTTTTTT
D gene: -; V gene: TRBV11-3; clone size: -; J gene: TRBJ1-1; CDR3 protein: CASSFQGIVWNTEAFF; CDR3 DNA: TGTGCCAGCAGCTTTCAGGGTATAGTCTGGAACACTGAAGCTTTCTTT
D gene: -; V gene: TRBV20-1; clone size: -; J gene: TRBJ1-1; CDR3 protein: CSATLGTRANTEAFF; CDR3 DNA: TGCAGTGCTACCTTAGGGACAAGGGCGAACACTGAAGCTTTCTTT
D gene: TRBD2; V gene: TRBV29-1; clone size: -; J gene: TRBJ2-7; CDR3 protein: CSVGTSGSYEQYF; CDR3 DNA: TGCAGCGTGGGGACTAGCGGGAGCTACGAGCAGTACTTC
D gene: -; V gene: TRBV12-3/TRBV12-4; clone size: few; J gene: TRBJ2-7; CDR3 protein: CASGQGKSYEQYF; CDR3 DNA: TGTGCCAGCGGTCAGGGTAAGAGCTACGAGCAGTACTTC
D gene: -; V gene: TRBV15; clone size: -; J gene: TRBJ2-7; CDR3 protein: CATSRDNEQYF; CDR3 DNA: TGTGCCACCAGCAGAGATAACGAGCAGTACTTC
D gene: -; V gene: TRBV29-1; clone size: -; J gene: TRBJ1-5; CDR3 protein: CSIRDGSNQPQHF; CDR3 DNA: TGCAGCATCCGGGACGGTAGCAATCAGCCCCAGCATTTT